This T cell receptor (beta chain) stems from a study of CD8+ T cells in alopecia areata. Study observations and caveats: Sequences from scalp samples also cover resident alphabeta T cells of normal skin.

With respect to this clone: The antigen is not known. Gene names are mouse gene names. The CDR3 end lies 4 residues beyond the end of the read and is filled in from the germline J gene.

Sorting of pooled cutaneous lymph node cells used CD4, CD8alpha, NKG2D, NKG2ACE and other markers. V lost 5 bases, J lost 0 bases, and 1 base stayed unmatched. The CDR3 extends over 14 amino acids. Per the germline V gene, CDR1 is NSHNY and CDR2 is SYGAGN. Extracted RNA was reverse transcribed, and the resulting cDNA served as sequencing template. Measured with immunoSEQ multiplex PCR; TCRdb has only the in-frame clones, and not every one. The sample was found to contain about 270,000 clones, and every one recurs. The chain carries TRBV13-1 and TRBJ2-7; 11 positions agree with TRBD2. This clonotype originated in a C3H/HeJ mouse with alopecia areata. The strain's MHC type: H2-k. Sequencing input: CD4+ T cells sorted from a lymph node. CDR3 DNA (partial): TGTGCCAGCAGGACTGGGGGGGGCTCCTAT. Translating gives CASRTGGGSY. The full CDR3 reads CASRTGGGSYEQYF.